Below, 28 T cell receptor beta chains from the same sample are listed, as sequenced in a study of blood T cell repertoires in COVID-19. Only in-frame clones appear in the TCRdb table, and some are missing; sequencing was by immunoSEQ multiplex PCR. This table holds 280,000 or so clones, roughly 88% found once. Sequencing was carried out using peripheral blood. The receptors come from a young man with active or convalescent COVID-19.

J is TRBJ2-5 and V is TRBV7-3; TRBD2 matches at 7 bases. This CDR3 has 16 amino acids. Per germline, CDR1 SGHTA and CDR2 FQGTGA. V trimming: 0 bases; J trimming: 4 bases; junction bases outside the gene matches: 8. CDR3 sequence reads: CASSLTQNGGIETQYF. The CDR3 DNA is TGTGCCAGCAGCTTAACCCAGAACGGGGGGATAGAGACCCAGTACTTC.

V and J are TRBV4-1 and TRBJ1-2; D unresolved. Germline CDR1 and CDR2: MGHRA and YSYEKL. V was shortened by 4 bases and J by 8 bases, with 14 bases between the two germline ends. The CDR3 loop spans 13 amino acids. Here the CDR3 DNA reads TGCGCCAGCAGCCCCCGGTCAAGTCTCGGCTACACCTTC. Translating gives CASSPRSSLGYTF.

V and J are TRBV27 and TRBJ1-2; D ambiguous. Germline V lookup: CDR1 MNHEY, CDR2 SMNVEV (reference sequence). The CDR3 runs 17 residues. Trimming pared 6 bases from V and 4 bases from J, leaving 24 bases between. The CDR3 here is CASSPEAYGNIGYGYTF. The CDR3 DNA reads as TGTGCCAGCAGCCCAGAGGCCTACGGGAATATCGGCTATGGCTACACCTTC.

The chain couples TRBV19 to TRBJ2-7; D gene ambiguous. The CDR3 is 10 amino acids. Trimming stripped 3 bases from V and 6 bases from J, with 3 bases between. Germline loops: CDR1 LNHDA, CDR2 SQIVND (reference sequence). In DNA, the CDR3 is TGTGCCAGTAGTATGAGCGAGCAGTACTTC. Translation gives CASSMSEQYF.

V and J are TRBV5-1 and TRBJ1-1, with no clear D. Per the germline V gene, CDR1 is SGHRS and CDR2 is YFSETQ. The length of the CDR3 is 14 residues. V lost 0 bases and J lost 3, with 9 bases in between. Here the CDR3 DNA reads TGCGCCAGCAGCTTGGAGAGGGTTTACACTGAAGCTTTCTTT. It translates to CASSLERVYTEAFF.

The J gene is TRBJ1-4, the V gene TRBV18; possibly TRBD1 for D (5 bases). V was clipped by 2 bases and J by 2 bases, with 9 bases between them. The CDR3 contains 15 residues. Germline V CDR1 and CDR2: KGHSH, LQKENI. CDR3 in DNA: TGTGCCAGCTCACCAGTCGGGGGTACTAATGAAAAACTGTTTTTT. This translates into CASSPVGGTNEKLFF.

The chain employs TRBV13 and TRBJ2-4; 8 bases align to TRBD2. The V and J ends lost 0 bases and 7 bases, in that order; junction bases with no gene match: 8. Germline V gene sequence: CDR1 PRHDT, CDR2 FYEKMQ (reference sequence). This CDR3 has 16 amino acids. CDR3 in amino acids: CASSLGGSGEMNIQYF. CDR3 coding DNA: TGTGCCAGCAGCTTAGGGGGTAGCGGGGAGATGAACATTCAGTACTTC.

V and J are TRBV4-1 and TRBJ2-1; 8 bases are a match to TRBD2. Germline values: CDR1 MGHRA, CDR2 YSYEKL. V lost 4 bases to trimming and J lost 4 bases; unmatched junction nucleotides: 6. CDR3 size: 15 residues. The CDR3 nucleotides are TGCGCCAGCAGCCCCCAGCGGGGGTCATACAATGAGCAGTTCTTC. Protein: CASSPQRGSYNEQFF.

This clone has a single count. V and J are TRBV2 and TRBJ1-2; D is perhaps TRBD1 (5 bases). The ends were cut back, 8 bases at V and 3 bases at J, with 16 bases in the middle. Germline V gene sequence: CDR1 SNHLY, CDR2 FYNNEI. CDR3 size: 14 residues. The chain's CDR3 is CASLLIRADYGYTF. CDR3 in DNA: TGTGCCAGCCTGTTGATCAGGGCCGACTATGGCTACACCTTC.

This rearrangement joins TRBV4-1 to TRBJ1-5; the D is unclear. V lost 4 bases and J lost 5, with 15 bases in between. Germline loops: CDR1 MGHRA, CDR2 YSYEKL. This CDR3 has 15 residues. The CDR3 DNA sequence: TGCGCCAGCAGCCGGACCGGGGTGGGGTATCAGCCCCAGCATTTT. As protein: CASSRTGVGYQPQHF.

The chain has TRBV4-1 and TRBJ2-7; TRBD2 is a possible D gene (6 bases). The CDR3 has 14 residues. V was trimmed by 3 bases and J by 3 bases, leaving 12 bases between them. The V gene's germline CDR1 is MGHRA and CDR2 YSYEKL. The CDR3 is CASSQERENYEQYF. Written as DNA, the CDR3 is TGCGCCAGCAGCCAGGAACGGGAGAACTACGAGCAGTACTTC.

V and J are TRBV29-1 and TRBJ2-5; TRBD2 agrees at 13 bases. V trimming: 7 bases; J trimming: 9 bases; junction bases outside the gene matches: 5. Germline CDR1 reads SQVTM; CDR2 reads ANQGSEA. This CDR3 is built from 12 residues. CDR3 DNA: TGCAGCGGGACTAGCGGGGGACCGGCCCAGTACTTC. Protein sequence: CSGTSGGPAQYF.

The chain carries TRBV15 and TRBJ1-2; D not resolved. The CDR3 length is 15 residues. Trimming removed 1 base from V and 4 bases from J, with 13 bases in between. Germline values: CDR1 LNHNV, CDR2 YYDKDF (reference sequence). CDR3 in amino acids: CATSRGGQRAYGYTF. The CDR3 nucleotides read TGTGCCACCAGCAGAGGTGGGCAACGAGCCTATGGCTACACCTTC.

This rearrangement joins TRBV3-1 (or the pseudogene TRBV3-2) to TRBJ1-2; D perhaps matches TRBD1 (5 bases). Trimming shortened V by 0 bases and J by 3 bases, and 8 bases separated the two germline ends. CDR3 size: 14 residues. Germline-derived CDR1 and CDR2 are LGHDT and YNNKEL (reference sequence). CDR3 nucleotides: TGTGCCAGCAGCCAAGATGGCAGGGACTATGGCTACACCTTC. Amino acids: CASSQDGRDYGYTF.

The chain joins TRBV11-3 to TRBJ2-3, with 9 bases matching TRBD2. V shed 5 bases and J 5 bases; nucleotides not matched to a gene: 14. There are 17 residues in the CDR3. The germline V gene has CDR1 SGHNT and CDR2 YENEEA. In DNA form, the CDR3 reads TGTGCCAGCAGCCCCGGGGGGATAGCGGGGGTGCGAGATACGCAGTATTTT. Translation gives CASSPGGIAGVRDTQYF.

The chain joins TRBV9 to TRBJ2-1, with 13 nucleotides matching TRBD2. This CDR3 has 17 residues. Germline lookup yields CDR1 SGDLS and CDR2 YYNGEE. J gave up 5 bases and V 3 bases, and 8 bases lay outside the gene matches. The CDR3 loop reads CASSARTSGGIDNEQFF. CDR3 bases: TGTGCCAGCAGCGCCCGGACTAGCGGGGGCATCGACAATGAGCAGTTCTTC.

This clone was observed a single time. The chain couples TRBV29-1 to TRBJ1-2; possibly TRBD1 for D (6 bases). The CDR3 spans 12 residues. Germline V lookup: CDR1 SQVTM, CDR2 ANQGSEA. The V and J ends lost 4 bases and 1 base respectively, with 7 bases between them. In nucleotides, the CDR3 is TGCAGCGTTGGGGACATTAACTATGGCTACACCTTC. As protein: CSVGDINYGYTF.

This clone has only one observation. The genes are TRBV6-5 and TRBJ2-3; tentatively, D is TRBD2 (5 bases). The CDR3 consists of 14 residues. V was trimmed by 6 bases and J by 0 bases, leaving 10 bases between them. Germline V gives CDR1 MNHEY, CDR2 SVGAGI. CDR3 coding DNA: TGTGCCAGCAGGACTACTACTAGCACAGATACGCAGTATTTT. This encodes CASRTTTSTDTQYF.

This clone appeared once. V gene TRBV5-4 combines with J gene TRBJ1-1; 7 bases line up with TRBD1. This CDR3 region has 15 residues. V was pared by 0 bases and J by 4 bases, with 6 bases of the junction left unmatched. Germline CDR1 SGHNT, CDR2 YYREEE (reference sequence). The CDR3 coding sequence is TGTGCCAGCAGCTTGGAGGCAGGGGGGACCACTGAAGCTTTCTTT. Amino acids: CASSLEAGGTTEAFF.

V usage is TRBV6-4 and J usage is TRBJ1-1; D perhaps matches TRBD1 (6 bases). This CDR3 is 12 amino acids long. The germline V gene encodes CDR1 MRHNA and CDR2 SNTAGT. The V end lost 1 base, the J end lost 10 bases, and 10 bases lay between the germline ends. In DNA, the CDR3 is TGTGCCAGCAGTGACTTTGGGGGCCGAGCTTTCTTT. Its protein is CASSDFGGRAFF.

This chain links TRBV7-2 with TRBJ2-1; tentatively, D is TRBD1 (6 bases). The CDR3 is 16 residues long. The V gene lost 4 bases and the J gene lost 2 bases, with 15 bases spanning the gap. Germline CDR1 SGHTA, CDR2 FQGNSA. CDR3 nucleotides: TGTGCCAGCAGCTCACCACAGGGTTTTCCCTACAATGAGCAGTTCTTC. Translating gives CASSSPQGFPYNEQFF.

This clone was found once. The chain recombines TRBV9 with TRBJ2-3, with 8 bases identical to TRBD2. The CDR3 contains 17 residues. Trimming took 0 bases from V and 3 from J; bases not matched to a gene: 9. Germline-derived CDR1 and CDR2 are SGDLS and YYNGEE. Here the CDR3 reads CASSVGGSGVSTDTQYF. The CDR3 nucleotides read TGTGCCAGCAGCGTAGGGGGTAGCGGGGTTAGTACAGATACGCAGTATTTT.

This chain uses TRBV3-1 (or the pseudogene TRBV3-2) with TRBJ1-1; tentative D call: TRBD1 (6 bases). The CDR3 has 13 amino acids. The germline V gene encodes CDR1 LGHDT and CDR2 YNNKEL (reference sequence). Deletions cut 4 bases from V and 11 bases from J, with 17 bases between. The CDR3 reads CASSPDRFGGAFF. In DNA form, the CDR3 reads TGTGCCAGCAGCCCAGACAGGTTCGGTGGGGCTTTCTTT.

This rearrangement joins TRBV6-5 to TRBJ1-4; D ambiguous. CDR1 is MNHEY, CDR2 SVGAGI, per germline. The germline V and J ends were trimmed by 0 bases and 4 bases, with 9 bases remaining between them. The CDR3 is 15 residues long. For the CDR3, the DNA is TGTGCCAGCAGTTACTCGCCTAACAGTAATGAAAAACTGTTTTTT. Translation: CASSYSPNSNEKLFF.

The CDR3 sequence: CASSTTGGSYNEQFF. The CDR3 coding sequence is TGTGCCAGCAGCACGACAGGGGGGTCCTACAATGAGCAGTTCTTC. J is TRBJ2-1 and V is TRBV21-1; the table assigns TRBD1, which was not confirmed against the DNA. TRBV21-1 is a pseudogene. The CDR3 covers 15 residues.

The V gene is TRBV2, the J gene TRBJ1-2; D perhaps matches TRBD1 (5 bases). The CDR3 runs to 13 residues. Deletions cut 6 bases from V and 2 bases from J, with 10 bases between. Germline V gives CDR1 SNHLY, CDR2 FYNNEI. The CDR3 sequence: CASSDGGNYGYTF. In DNA form, the CDR3 reads TGTGCCAGCAGCGACGGGGGGAACTATGGCTACACCTTC.

The gene calls are TRBV11-2 and TRBJ2-7, with 9 nucleotides matching TRBD1. The CDR3 sequence is 15 residues long. Germline-derived CDR1 and CDR2 are SGHAT and FQNNGV. J lost 5 bases, V lost 5 bases, and 10 bases had no gene match. CDR3 residues: CASSLDRDRAHEQYF. In DNA form, the CDR3 reads TGTGCCAGCAGCCTCGACCGGGACAGGGCTCACGAGCAGTACTTC.

The chain links TRBV4-3 to TRBJ1-3; D perhaps matches TRBD1 (5 bases). There are 14 residues in the CDR3. V was trimmed by 1 base and J by 2 bases, leaving 6 bases between them. The germline gives CDR1 LGHNA, CDR2 YSLEER. The CDR3 sequence is CASSQGTTGNTIYF. CDR3 coding DNA: TGCGCCAGCAGCCAAGGGACAACTGGAAACACCATATATTTT.